The rows below give T cell receptor beta chains drawn from one sample of a study of T cells after posttransplantation cyclophosphamide. Generated by immunoSEQ multiplex PCR, the TCRdb table keeps only in-frame clones and is missing some. The sample has about 21,000 clones, approximately 98% seen once. Sequences were obtained from naive CD8+ T cells sorted from PBMCs. These receptors came from a man aged 35 to 55 in good health, CMV-negative, and a related stem cell transplant donor. Each CDR3 is given with its conserved first and last residue. A D gene is named only where the DNA matches it firmly. Size is stated for part of the rows, as once, few or many counts, or as a class when the clone is expanded.

v_gene	abundance	d_gene	j_gene	CDR3aa	CDR3nt
TRBV10-2	NA	TRBD2	TRBJ2-7	CASGLAGIGAYEQYF	TGCGCCAGCGGACTAGCGGGGATAGGGGCCTACGAGCAGTACTTC
TRBV14	few	NA	TRBJ1-4	CASSPGTGATNEKLFF	TGTGCCAGCAGCCCAGGAACAGGAGCAACTAATGAAAAACTGTTTTTT
TRBV27	NA	NA	TRBJ2-7	CASSLFGQTKYEQYF	TGTGCCAGCAGTTTATTTGGACAGACCAAATACGAGCAGTACTTC
TRBV5-1	NA	NA	TRBJ2-2	CASSPRGSSNTGELFF	TGCGCCAGCAGCCCAAGGGGGAGTTCGAACACCGGGGAGCTGTTTTTT
TRBV27	NA	NA	TRBJ2-3	CAIPREPQAPDTQYF	TGTGCCATCCCCCGGGAGCCCCAGGCCCCAGATACGCAGTATTTT
TRBV10-3	NA	TRBD2	TRBJ2-7	CAIGAGGSYEQYF	TGTGCCATCGGTGCGGGAGGGTCCTACGAGCAGTACTTC
TRBV6-5	NA	NA	TRBJ1-1	CASSYRGGTTEAFF	TGTGCCAGCAGTTACCGAGGGGGAACCACTGAAGCTTTCTTT
TRBV6-5	NA	TRBD1	TRBJ2-7	CASSPRRQGDEQYF	TGTGCCAGCAGTCCTCGGAGACAGGGGGACGAGCAGTACTTC
TRBV6-1	NA	NA	TRBJ2-1	CASTFRGGTHNEQFF	TGTGCCAGCACCTTTAGGGGGGGGACCCACAATGAGCAGTTCTTC
TRBV7-2	NA	TRBD1	TRBJ2-1	CASSTGTGLYVYNEQFF	TGTGCCAGCAGCACAGGGACAGGGCTATATGTTTACAATGAGCAGTTCTTC
TRBV4-3	NA	NA	TRBJ2-2	CASSQDKGRPSGELFF	TGCGCCAGCAGCCAAGATAAGGGGCGGCCGTCCGGGGAGCTGTTTTTT
TRBV5-5	once	NA	TRBJ1-1	CVSSLEWGGSGTEAFF	TGTGTCAGCAGCTTGGAATGGGGTGGGAGCGGCACTGAAGCTTTCTTT
TRBV13	NA	NA	TRBJ2-7	CASSFRETHSYEQYF	TGTGCCAGCAGCTTTAGGGAGACACATTCCTACGAGCAGTACTTC
TRBV7-8	NA	TRBD2	TRBJ2-5	CASSSGLAGRETQYF	TGTGCCAGCAGCTCGGGACTAGCGGGGCGGGAGACCCAGTACTTC
TRBV27	NA	NA	TRBJ2-1	CASSLAGTYNEQFF	TGTGCCAGCAGTTTAGCAGGCACCTACAATGAGCAGTTCTTC
TRBV18	NA	TRBD1	TRBJ1-2	CASSSPGQGNYGYTF	TGTGCCAGCTCCTCGCCGGGACAGGGGAACTATGGCTACACCTTC
TRBV6-5	NA	TRBD1	TRBJ2-2	CASSYNRGPSTGELFF	TGTGCCAGCAGTTACAACAGGGGGCCCAGCACCGGGGAGCTGTTTTTT
TRBV27	NA	NA	TRBJ2-3	CASSSIYSSPRADTQYF	TGTGCCAGCAGCTCCATTTACTCCAGCCCGCGGGCAGATACGCAGTATTTT
TRBV9	NA	TRBD2	TRBJ2-3	CASSVELAGITDTQYF	TGTGCCAGCAGCGTAGAACTAGCGGGGATCACAGATACGCAGTATTTT
TRBV4-1	once	NA	TRBJ2-5	CASSQEIRVQETQYF	TGCGCCAGCAGCCAAGAAATCAGGGTTCAAGAGACCCAGTACTTC
TRBV30	once	NA	TRBJ2-7	CAWSSHLALAYEQYF	TGTGCCTGGAGTTCCCATTTAGCGCTGGCCTACGAGCAGTACTTC
TRBV4-1	NA	NA	TRBJ1-1	CASSQEVGRVGTEAFF	TGCGCCAGCAGCCAAGAGGTGGGGCGAGTAGGCACTGAAGCTTTCTTT
TRBV27	NA	NA	TRBJ1-2	CASSLSGGGYGYGYTF	TGTGCCAGCAGTTTATCTGGCGGGGGGTACGGCTATGGCTACACCTTC
TRBV7-6	few	TRBD1	TRBJ2-7	CASSLGQNYEQYF	TGTGCCAGCAGCTTGGGACAGAACTACGAGCAGTACTTC
TRBV29-1	NA	TRBD2	TRBJ2-7	CSVLAGGGDEQYF	TGCAGCGTTCTAGCGGGAGGAGGCGACGAGCAGTACTTC
TRBV28	once	NA	TRBJ2-7	CASRYLSYEQYF	TGTGCCAGCAGATATCTAAGTTACGAGCAGTACTTC
TRBV29-1	NA	NA	TRBJ2-1	CSAVGRVGLSSNEQFF	TGCAGCGCAGTGGGCAGGGTTGGTCTTTCATCGAATGAGCAGTTCTTC
TRBV9	NA	NA	TRBJ2-7	CASSAGQGGYEQYF	TGTGCCAGCAGCGCAGGACAGGGAGGGTACGAGCAGTACTTC
TRBV27	NA	TRBD2	TRBJ2-2	CASSLFTSGLYTGELFF	TGTGCCAGCAGTTTATTTACTAGCGGACTATACACCGGGGAGCTGTTTTTT
TRBV2	NA	TRBD1	TRBJ2-1	CASREGQGAYNEQFF	TGTGCCAGCAGGGAGGGACAGGGGGCCTACAATGAGCAGTTCTTC
TRBV11-2	NA	TRBD2	TRBJ2-7	CASSGGLAGVSHEQYF	TGTGCCAGCAGCGGGGGACTAGCGGGAGTATCCCACGAGCAGTACTTC
TRBV14	NA	TRBD1	TRBJ2-5	CASSQEWDRQETQYF	TGTGCCAGCAGCCAAGAATGGGACAGGCAAGAGACCCAGTACTTC
TRBV25-1	NA	NA	TRBJ2-7	CASSFDEQYF	TGTGCCAGCAGCTTCGACGAGCAGTACTTC
TRBV19	NA	NA	TRBJ2-3	CASRSRGLVKRTDTQYF	TGTGCCAGTAGGTCCCGGGGTCTAGTCAAACGCACAGATACGCAGTATTTT
TRBV28	NA	TRBD1	TRBJ1-5	CASSQGAFNQPQHF	TGTGCCAGCAGTCAGGGGGCTTTCAATCAGCCCCAGCATTTT
TRBV9	NA	NA	TRBJ2-1	CASSEGWSSSYNEQFF	TGTGCCAGCAGCGAGGGGTGGAGCAGTAGCTACAATGAGCAGTTCTTC
TRBV30	NA	TRBD2	TRBJ2-1	CASSGRAYNEQFF	TGTGCCAGCAGCGGGAGGGCCTACAATGAGCAGTTCTTC
TRBV29-1	NA	NA	TRBJ1-1	CSVAGVNTEAFF	TGCAGCGTTGCGGGGGTGAACACTGAAGCTTTCTTT
TRBV27	NA	TRBD1	TRBJ2-1	CASSPGTGGSEQFF	TGTGCCAGCAGCCCTGGGACAGGGGGCAGTGAGCAGTTCTTC
TRBV19	NA	NA	TRBJ2-5	CASSIDGGLPQETQYF	TGTGCCAGTAGTATAGATGGGGGACTCCCCCAAGAGACCCAGTACTTC
TRBV7-9	NA	NA	TRBJ2-3	CASSFTSSGADTQYF	TGTGCCAGCAGCTTTACATCGTCGGGAGCAGATACGCAGTATTTT
TRBV19	NA	NA	TRBJ1-2	CASSIVRTDSNYGYTF	TGTGCCAGTAGTATAGTGCGGACAGACTCTAACTATGGCTACACCTTC
TRBV19	NA	TRBD1	TRBJ2-7	CASSGTGMAYEQCF	TGTGCCAGTAGTGGGACAGGGATGGCCTACGAACAGTGCTTC
TRBV11-2	NA	NA	TRBJ2-7	CASSFSGLISYEQYF	TGTGCCAGCAGCTTTAGCGGCTTGATCTCCTACGAGCAGTACTTC
TRBV28	NA	TRBD1	TRBJ2-1	CASSLWGQGMNEQFF	TGTGCCAGCAGTTTATGGGGACAGGGGATGAATGAGCAGTTCTTC
TRBV29-1	NA	NA	TRBJ2-3	CSVGGLRSGTDTQYF	TGCAGCGTTGGCGGGCTTCGGTCTGGCACAGATACGCAGTATTTT
TRBV27	NA	NA	TRBJ2-2	CASSLSNTGELFF	TGTGCCAGCAGTCTGTCGAACACCGGGGAGCTGTTTTTT
TRBV27	NA	TRBD2	TRBJ2-5	CASSRVTSGRGGETQYF	TGTGCCAGCAGTCGAGTAACTAGCGGGAGAGGCGGAGAGACCCAGTACTTC
TRBV6-6	NA	TRBD1	TRBJ2-2	CASILPGQGDTGELFF	TGTGCCAGCATTCTCCCGGGACAGGGGGACACCGGGGAGCTGTTTTTT
TRBV28	NA	TRBD1	TRBJ2-3	CASRGTGARLDTQYF	TGTGCCAGCAGAGGGACAGGGGCGCGTTTAGATACGCAGTATTTT
TRBV28	NA	NA	TRBJ2-1	CASSSIGRGSNNEQFF	TGTGCCAGCAGTTCTATAGGGCGGGGAAGTAACAATGAGCAGTTCTTC
TRBV7-9	NA	NA	TRBJ2-3	CASSFIGRDTSTDTQYF	TGTGCCAGCAGCTTTATCGGCAGGGACACTAGCACAGATACGCAGTATTTT
TRBV29-1	NA	TRBD1	TRBJ2-1	CSVEEGDSFYNEQFF	TGCAGCGTTGAAGAGGGGGACAGCTTTTACAATGAGCAGTTCTTC
TRBV18	NA	NA	TRBJ2-5	CASSRDGPKETQYF	TGTGCCAGCTCACGAGATGGGCCCAAAGAGACCCAGTACTTC
TRBV9	NA	NA	TRBJ2-3	CASNPGGPDTQYF	TGTGCCAGCAACCCCGGGGGGCCAGATACGCAGTATTTT
TRBV7-8	NA	TRBD1	TRBJ1-5	CASSPNRDRMGNQPQHF	TGTGCCAGCAGCCCGAACCGGGACAGGATGGGCAATCAGCCCCAGCATTTT
TRBV14	NA	NA	TRBJ2-3	CASSQEPTAVRSTDTQYF	TGTGCCAGCAGCCAAGAACCTACAGCGGTAAGGAGCACAGATACGCAGTATTTT